This T cell receptor beta chain derives from a study of T cell responses to AZD1222 COVID-19 vaccine (dated by TCRdb to about 2021). Looking at the study overall: A total of just over 230 trial participants underwent TCR sequencing, of whom nearly 210 had received two doses of AZD1222 and 26 had received two doses of the MenACWY control vaccine. Enrollment into the trials was organized by age into subgroups of 18-55, 56-69 and 70-plus years, and those subgroups contained about 150, 27 and 61 TCR-sequenced participants, respectively.

The CDR3, from cysteine to phenylalanine, totals 15 residues. The only DNA kept is the CDR3, 45 bases in frame from the first base. The germline V gene encodes CDR1 SGHRS and CDR2 YFSETQ. V gives up 3 bases and J gives up 5 bases, and the segment between their germline ends measures 17 bases. Remarks on this clone: Its antigen is unknown. The record has no base qualities; no much larger clone is one base away.

The CDR3 regions of human TCRbeta chains were subjected to immunosequencing. The original pipeline was this. Repertoire TCRs were matched against a reference library of SARS-CoV-2-specific TCRs generated with the MIRA antigen-specificity platform. Breadth meant the fraction of unique TCRs that were SARS-CoV-2-associated, whereas depth meant the fraction of total T cells that were SARS-CoV-2-associated. Using the MIRA data, each spike-specific TCR was mapped to the spike region that the TCR reacts to and placed in a CD4 or CD8 class. Log10-transformed breadth and depth values were compared by one-way ANOVA with Sidak's multiple comparisons tests. As stored in TCRdb, this immuneACCESS dataset retains in-frame rearrangements with V and J assigned. A fraction of the clones does not appear; measured against another copy, unresolved V genes explain less than half of the discrepancy, and the remainder lacks a known reason. The V and J calls and clone size were taken over from that table, and D and trimming were inferred from the DNA. The sample has 130,000 or so clones on record, just over 90% of them singletons. Together, the top ten hold less than 0.95% of the sample.

The time point label of this sample denotes: baseline before first vaccination. The treatment or condition label for this specimen denotes: meningococcal conjugate vaccine given as trial control. Samples from vaccinated people were obtained from the UK trials COV001 and COV002, which included a single-blind randomized controlled phase 2/3 trial of AZD1222 (ChAdOx1 nCoV-19) in healthy adults. For TCRbeta chain sequencing, PBMC samples were collected from trial participants at day 0 and at day 28 after the second dose. On the study overall, not on this receptor specifically: Reportedly, almost half of the unique spike-specific TCRs recognized epitopes lying outside the regions that are mutated in the B.1.351 and B.1.1.7 variants. The vaccine-associated CD4 TCRs covered the entire spike protein, and the dominant responses fell in regions 160-218 and 743-854. A significant rise in spike-specific TCR breadth and depth was observed after two AZD1222 doses relative to day 0 and relative to MenACWY recipients. Most participants were white British and females outnumbered males, and the authors suggested that clonal diversity may have been underestimated. Because no samples from the day 14 peak response were available, repertoires could be characterized only after the peak T cell response. Only six or seven AZD1222 recipients were SARS-CoV-2 seropositive at baseline, limiting conclusions about previously exposed vaccinees. In the small 56-69-year group, the increase in depth fell short of significance, most likely because of low power.

Rearrangement joined TRBV5-1 to TRBJ2-5; possibly the D gene is TRBD2, per 7 matching bases. The TCR was taken from an adult in good health. Sequenced material: peripheral blood, taken on day 0 of MenACWY control vaccination. The bases read TGCGCCAGCAGCTGGGGGGGCGCGGCAGAGGAGACCCAGTACTTC. Translated, it reads CASSWGGAAEETQYF.